One T cell receptor (beta chain) is described in this entry. The sample holds a few counts of this clonotype. The antigen this receptor binds is unknown. Base qualities are not at hand, and no much larger clone is one base apart. From the cysteine through the phenylalanine, the CDR3 covers 14 amino acids. Kept here is only the CDR3 DNA, which spans 42 bases and is read in frame from base 1. The CDR1 and CDR2 encoded by the germline V gene (reference sequence) are SGHKS and YYEKEE. V and J are trimmed by 5 bases and 2 bases, and the gene matches miss 5 bases of the junction. In light of the paper, this sample's treatment or condition label describes: live attenuated yellow fever vaccine strain. Two biological replicates of bulk PBMCs were collected at each blood-draw timepoint. PBMCs were isolated from peripheral blood using a standard Ficoll-Paque protocol. TriZol was used to extract RNA from bulk PBMCs, CD4 and CD8 fractions, and dextramer-positive and dextramer-negative fractions.

This specimen belongs to a study of T cells after yellow fever vaccination (dated by TCRdb to between 2017 and 2020). About the full investigation: Libraries from fractions with low cell numbers were prepared with the SMART-Seq v4 Ultra Low Input RNA kit. To follow T-cell clones before and after both primary and booster YFV17D yellow fever vaccination, bulk TCR alpha and beta repertoires underwent longitudinal sequencing. Two healthy male donors made up the cohort, one aged 18 to 29 years and the other aged 30 to 39 years. Bulk PBMC replicates and cell subsets were isolated from blood drawn at multiple timepoints before and after both primary and secondary immunization.

Here is what the overall study found, with its caveats: FACS-sorted repertoires could contain abundant contaminating clonotypes from the bulk population, so computational filtering was required. The secondary T-cell response was weaker than the primary response but faster, peaking on day 5 instead of day 15. A small share of clonotypes occurred in both CD4 and CD8 compartments, likely arising from convergent recombination. After the booster, most clones that had expanded after primary vaccination were detected again (approximately 95% of CD4 and under 90% of CD8), suggesting broad maintenance of memory. Because the study included only a couple of donors, the extent to which the findings can be generalized is limited.

TCR cDNA was synthesized by 5'RACE template switching, which introduced a universal primer site and unique molecular identifiers. Priming of cDNA synthesis was performed from both the TCR alpha and TCR beta constant segments. Libraries were amplified in two PCR steps, with sample barcodes and sequencing adapters added in the second step. Sequencing of the libraries was done on either Illumina HiSeq 2500 (2x100 bp) or NovaSeq (2x150 bp). Turning to the authors' computational methods: Demultiplexing of reads and collapsing into UMI consensus sequences were performed with MIGEC, and V(D)J alignment was carried out with MiXCR. Vaccine-responding clonotypes were identified with edgeR using replicate PBMC samples, with FDR below 0.01 and a log2 fold change above 5 up to day 15 being required. CD4 or CD8 identity was assigned to each bulk clonotype according to whether the clonotype was present at higher abundance in the sequenced CD4 repertoire or the sequenced CD8 repertoire. TCRdb redid the processing of the public reads, applying fastp at Q25 and MiXCR, and retained in-frame beta chains. One record per CDR3 amino acid sequence lists the most common genes and DNA. TCRdb's processing, not the authors' own work, is the source of the V and J calls. This sample holds about 350,000 distinct CDR3 sequences; 11% were observed only once. Together, the top ten hold 18% of the sample.

The receptor's source is a man aged 18 to 29 who received the YFV17D yellow fever vaccine. The rearrangement combines TRBV5-5 with TRBJ2-5, and 8 junction bases match TRBD1. Sequenced material: PBMCs, taken on the day of the first yellow fever vaccination. The nucleotide sequence reads TGTGCCAGCAGACGGACAGGGTTTCAAGAGACCCAGTACTTC. This translates into CASRRTGFQETQYF. Extended through the reference TRBV5-5 and TRBJ2-5 proteins, this CDR3 yields the full variable domain: DAGVTQSPTHLIKTRGQQVTLRCSPISGHKSVSWYQQVLGQGPQFIFQYYEKEERGRGNFPDRFSARQFPNYSSELNVNALLLGDSALYLCASRRTGFQETQYFGPGTRLLVL.